The 25 T cell receptor beta chains listed next were all sequenced from one sample in a study of T cells in Graves' hyperthyroidism and ophthalmopathy. The CDR3 regions of TCR beta were amplified from RNA transcripts. HTBI primers were the set used in a first-round RT-PCR of the TCR CDR3. In TCRdb, the multiplex PCR reads were re-called with MiXCR into one record per CDR3 protein. Of about 760,000 distinct CDR3 sequences in the sample, just over 35% were seen once. Sequencing input: blood. All receptors come from a woman aged 40-49 years with Graves' hyperthyroidism.

In this sample, this clonotype turned up many times. V gene TRBV9 combines with J gene TRBJ1-2; TRBD1 might be the D (5 bases). This CDR3 comprises 14 residues. The V end lost 0 bases, the J end lost 2 bases, and 8 bases lay between the germline ends. Germline assignment: CDR1 SGDLS and CDR2 YYNGEE. The CDR3 coding sequence is TGTGCCAGCAGCGTAGAGGACATAAACTATGGCTACACCTTC. As protein: CASSVEDINYGYTF.

This clonotype has a count of ten or more. V usage is TRBV7-6 and J usage is TRBJ2-5, with D possibly TRBD2 on 5 matching bases. The CDR3 is 16 residues long. The V gene lost 1 base and the J gene lost 4 bases, with 16 bases spanning the gap. The germline CDR1 and CDR2 sequences are SGHVS and FNYEAQ. The CDR3 region has the DNA TGTGCCAGCAGCTTAGGGAACCTAGGGAGCGGAGAGACCCAGTACTTC. Translation: CASSLGNLGSGETQYF.

This clonotype was seen repeatedly, ten times or more. V usage is TRBV29-1 and J usage is TRBJ1-2; D is possibly TRBD1 (6 bases). Germline CDR1 and CDR2: SQVTM and ANQGSEA. The V and J ends lost 4 bases and 7 bases respectively, with 13 bases between them. CDR3 length: 12 residues. CDR3 in DNA: TGCAGCGTTGTGGGGGCAGTCTCTGGCTACACCTTC. Translated: CSVVGAVSGYTF.

This clonotype was seen many times. The CDR3 spells CASSRKPREQETQYF. The CDR3 DNA reads TGTGCCAGCAGCAGAAAACCCCGGGAACAAGAGACCCAGTACTTC. The rearrangement joins TRBV7-9 to TRBJ2-5; D is possibly TRBD2 (5 bases). Germline assignment: CDR1 SEHNR and CDR2 FQNEAQ (reference sequence). The CDR3 has 15 residues. Trimming removed 5 bases from V and 2 bases from J, with 15 bases in between.

This clonotype was counted at least ten times. The chain has TRBV7-9 and TRBJ2-5; D possibly matches TRBD1 or TRBD2 (5 bases each). The CDR3 is 14 amino acids. Germline values: CDR1 SEHNR, CDR2 FQNEAQ (reference sequence). V was cut by 5 bases and J by 4 bases, with 14 bases left in between. The CDR3 protein is CASSPVGGGETQYF. CDR3 DNA: TGTGCCAGCAGCCCCGTTGGGGGTGGAGAGACCCAGTACTTC.

This clonotype was observed a few times. The rearrangement uses TRBV6-2 or TRBV6-3 and TRBJ1-2; D is unclear. The CDR3 sequence is 16 residues long. V was trimmed by 0 bases and J by 5 bases, leaving 16 bases between them. Germline lookup yields CDR1 MNHEY and CDR2 SVGEGT. The CDR3 DNA sequence: TGTGCCAGCAGTTACTCGGCCTCTCGTGGCGAGTATGGCTACACCTTC. Translation gives CASSYSASRGEYGYTF.

This chain links TRBV9 with TRBJ1-4, with 7 bases fitting TRBD1. The germline CDR1 and CDR2 sequences are SGDLS and YYNGEE. The CDR3 loop spans 15 amino acids. V was clipped by 4 bases and J by 8 bases; unmatched bases: 11. In DNA form, the CDR3 reads TGTGCCAGCAGCCTAACAGGGGCGGGGGACGAAAAACTGTTTTTT. As protein: CASSLTGAGDEKLFF.

This clonotype was recorded many times. V gene TRBV12-3 or TRBV12-4 combines with J gene TRBJ2-7; the D gene could be TRBD1 or TRBD2 (5 bases each). The CDR3 length is 15 residues. The V and J ends lost 6 bases and 2 bases respectively, with 17 bases between them. The CDR3 nucleotides read TGTGCCAGCAGGGACGGGACCGCTGGGGCCTACGAGCAGTACTTC. Encoded protein: CASRDGTAGAYEQYF.

This clonotype appeared many times. The rearrangement joins TRBV24-1 to TRBJ1-2; possible D gene TRBD1, 5 bases. Germline values: CDR1 KGHDR, CDR2 SFDVKD. Trimming took 4 bases from V and 3 from J, leaving 14 bases between them. The CDR3 extends over 15 amino acids. CDR3 DNA sequence: TGTGCCACCAGTGAGGCAGGGCTTGGGGACTATGGCTACACCTTC. Translating it yields CATSEAGLGDYGYTF.

There are many counts of this clonotype. The chain employs TRBV7-9 and TRBJ2-5; 8 nucleotides match TRBD2. Germline CDR1 SEHNR, CDR2 FQNEAQ (reference sequence). The CDR3 extends over 15 amino acids. Losses at the gene ends were 5 bases for V and 13 bases for J; bases not matched to a gene: 18. CDR3 loop: CASSPMVAGGPSSYF. CDR3 coding DNA: TGTGCCAGCAGCCCCATGGTTGCGGGGGGCCCTTCGTCGTACTTC.

This clonotype was recorded once. The final CDR3 position lacks the conserved phenylalanine or tryptophan, pointing to a likely read error. This sequence joins TRBV7-6 and TRBJ1-1; D might be TRBD1 (6 bases). Deletions cut 3 bases from V and 0 bases from J, with 14 bases between. The CDR3 consists of 16 residues. CDR1 is SGHVS, CDR2 FNYEAQ, per germline. As DNA, the CDR3 is TGTGCCAGCAGCTTGAAAACAGGGACTATGAACACTGAAGCTTTCCTT. Translation gives CASSLKTGTMNTEAFL.

This clonotype was counted ten times or more. The V and J genes are TRBV20-1 and TRBJ2-7, with 11 bases lining up with TRBD2. J lost 5 bases, V lost 5 bases, and 8 bases had no gene match. This CDR3 is 14 amino acids long. Germline CDR1 reads DFQATT; CDR2 reads SNEGSKA (reference sequence). CDR3: CSALRLAGRNEQYF. DNA for the CDR3: TGCAGTGCTCTGAGACTAGCGGGACGGAACGAGCAGTACTTC.

This clonotype came up many times. The V and J genes are TRBV29-1 and TRBJ2-6; D may be TRBD1 (6 bases). Trimming took off 6 bases at V and 0 bases at J, with 15 bases between the two ends. The CDR3 loop spans 16 amino acids. The germline gives CDR1 SQVTM, CDR2 ANQGSEA. The CDR3: CSVGTRQDSGANVLTF. CDR3 sequence (DNA): TGCAGCGTGGGGACACGCCAAGACTCTGGGGCCAACGTCCTGACTTTC.

The sample holds a few counts of this clonotype. The chain is built from TRBV6-4 and TRBJ1-1; D is possibly TRBD1 (5 bases). V lost 6 bases to trimming and J lost 4 bases, with 15 bases between them. The germline V gene encodes CDR1 MRHNA and CDR2 SNTAGT. This CDR3 spans 14 amino acids. The CDR3 sequence is CASRGSVGATEAFF. The CDR3 nucleotides are TGTGCCAGCAGGGGGTCAGTAGGGGCCACTGAAGCTTTCTTT.

V gene TRBV29-1 combines with J gene TRBJ2-6; 7 bases are a match to TRBD2. Looked up from germline, CDR1 is SQVTM and CDR2 is ANQGSEA. The CDR3 length is 14 residues. The J segment lost 13 bases and the V segment lost 7 bases, leaving 16 bases of the junction unmatched. The CDR3 spells CSAVQESLGGVLTF. The CDR3 DNA reads as TGCAGCGCCGTCCAGGAATCCTTGGGGGGGGTCCTGACTTTC.

This clonotype was counted only a few times. The V and J genes are TRBV20-1 and TRBJ1-5, with D possibly TRBD1 on 5 matching bases. The V gene lost 0 bases and the J gene lost 0 bases, with 15 bases spanning the gap. Germline values: CDR1 DFQATT, CDR2 SNEGSKA (reference sequence). The CDR3 covers 17 residues. The CDR3 DNA sequence: TGCAGTGCTAGAGATCAGTATGAGGGGAATAGCAATCAGCCCCAGCATTTT. It yields the protein CSARDQYEGNSNQPQHF.

Worth noting for this clonotype: A much larger clonotype is one base distant, so this may be a read error. The chain is built from TRBV7-2 and TRBJ2-7; D not resolved. This CDR3 is built from 12 residues. Germline CDR1 is SGHTA and CDR2 is FQGNSA. Here the CDR3 reads CASSFREYGQYF. CDR3 nucleotide sequence: TGTGCCAGCAGTTTTAGAGAGTACGGGCAGTACTTC.

DNA of the CDR3: TGTGCCAGCAGTTTATACGGGGGAGTTGGGTACGAGCAGTACTTC. It specifies CASSLYGGVGYEQYF. The rearrangement joins TRBV6-5 to TRBJ2-7; TRBD2 is a possible D gene (6 bases). Germline V gene lookup returns CDR1 MNHEY and CDR2 SVGAGI. The CDR3 is 15 amino acids. Trimming pared 4 bases from V and 4 bases from J, leaving 17 bases between.

This clonotype has a count of ten or more. This chain links TRBV12-3 or TRBV12-4 with TRBJ1-1; possible D gene TRBD1, 5 bases. V was cut by 6 bases and J by 5 bases, with 13 bases left in between. The CDR3 spans 13 residues. The CDR3 protein is CASRPGGGTEAFF. As DNA, the CDR3 is TGTGCCAGCAGACCCGGGGGGGGGACTGAAGCTTTCTTT.

The table lists this clonotype with many counts. This rearrangement joins TRBV7-8 to TRBJ1-2; D remains ambiguous. This CDR3 has 12 amino acids. CDR1 and CDR2 (germline): SGHVS, FQNEAQ. The V gene lost 5 bases and the J gene lost 7 bases, with 11 bases spanning the gap. The CDR3 loop is CASSVSGVGYTF. The CDR3 DNA sequence: TGTGCCAGCAGCGTAAGCGGGGTTGGCTACACCTTC.

This clonotype showed up many times. V usage is TRBV7-9 and J usage is TRBJ1-5, with 7 bases matching TRBD1. The CDR3 loop spans 15 amino acids. V trimming: 1 base; J trimming: 7 bases; junction bases outside the gene matches: 7. Germline V lookup: CDR1 SEHNR, CDR2 FQNEAQ (reference sequence). In DNA form, the CDR3 reads TGTGCCAGCAGCTTAGGGGACAGCTCAAGCCAGCCCCAGCATTTT. This codes for CASSLGDSSSQPQHF.

The chain employs TRBV6-1 and TRBJ1-2, with TRBD1 as a possible D gene (5 bases). The germline V and J ends were trimmed by 8 bases and 12 bases, with 22 bases remaining between them. CDR1 is MNHNS, CDR2 SASEGT, per germline. The CDR3 has 13 residues. Here the CDR3 DNA reads TGTGCCAGCTCAATCCGGGGGGTCCGCGGCCACACCTTC. The encoded protein is CASSIRGVRGHTF.

V gene TRBV2 combines with J gene TRBJ2-3, with TRBD2 matching over 12 bases. Germline-derived CDR1 and CDR2 are SNHLY and FYNNEI. This CDR3 comprises 16 residues. V shed 6 bases, J shed 2 bases, and the junction held 6 bases outside the gene matches. The CDR3 DNA follows: TGTGCCAGCAGGGATGGACTAGCGGGGTACACAGATACGCAGTATTTT. Protein product: CASRDGLAGYTDTQYF. Based on the CDR3 plus reference TRBV2 and TRBJ2-3, the full variable domain is EPEVTQTPSHQVTQMGQEVILRCVPISNHLYFYWYRQILGQKVEFLVSFYNNEISEKSEIFDDQFSVERPDGSNFTLKIRSTKLEDSAMYFCASRDGLAGYTDTQYFGPGTRLTVL.

In regard to this clonotype: This may be a read error: a much more frequent sequence differs by one nucleotide. The chain couples TRBV12-3 or TRBV12-4 to TRBJ1-2; no clear D gene. V lost 6 bases and J 3 bases, leaving 8 bases between the germline ends. The CDR3 runs to 12 residues. CDR3 protein: CASSFAHYGYTF. DNA for the CDR3: TGTGCCAGCAGCTTCGCCCACTATGGCTACACCTTC.

The rearrangement uses TRBV5-1 and TRBJ1-1, with D tentatively TRBD1 (5 bases). Germline assignment: CDR1 SGHRS and CDR2 YFSETQ. Trimming stripped 1 base from V and 7 bases from J, with 26 bases between. The CDR3 is made up of 18 amino acids. The CDR3 sequence is CASSLIRAGRELEGEAFF. In DNA form, the CDR3 reads TGCGCCAGCAGCTTGATTAGGGCAGGGCGGGAGTTAGAGGGTGAAGCTTTCTTT.